This T cell receptor (beta chain) was captured by sequencing in a study of tumor-infiltrating lymphocytes in oesophageal squamous cell carcinoma. Germline values: CDR1 SGHTA, CDR2 FQGTGA. The CDR3 is 21 amino acids in total, end residues counted. TCRdb re-called the reads with MiXCR, one entry per CDR3 protein. The table has approximately 10,000 distinct CDR3 sequences, nearly 60% seen once; the top ten hold roughly three fifths. Turning to this clonotype: The CDR3 carries no conserved terminal phenylalanine or tryptophan, so it likely arises from a read error. No DNA is shown, since the ends of the CDR3 on it are uncertain; the CDR3 is the one TCRdb lists.

The TCR originated in a female donor with esophageal squamous cell carcinoma. The chain links TRBV7-3 to TRBJ2-7; the table's TRBD1 call for D was not verified on the DNA. Sequenced: blood. Here the CDR3 reads CASSHDRDRASPSNYGYTFGS.